This T cell receptor (beta chain) was sequenced in a study of blood T cell repertoires in COVID-19 (dated by TCRdb to the early 2020s). About the full investigation: The collaborator samples originated in the United States, Italy and Spain and spanned the acute and convalescent phases of COVID-19. The prospective study material was composed of cDNA or gDNA derived from T cells, B-cell-depleted T cells, or PBMCs. Subjects who had been exposed to COVID-19, were actively infected with it, or had recovered from it provided the deeply sampled blood TCRbeta repertoires that made up the dataset. The repertoires were made available in a free public database intended to serve as a resource for research on the immune response to SARS-CoV-2. The samples were drawn from two sources: the first 160 participants of the ongoing ImmuneRACE study, and 1,200 or so subjects contributed by 6 global collaborators. Nearly every sample came with metadata listing a de-identified subject ID, COVID-19 status, age in years and sex. HLA class I and class II types, where available, came from metadata supplied by the sample provider rather than from assay-based typing. What the work shows at the level of the full study, not this receptor alone: The quantity of clinical and demographic metadata differed by source and by participant and was supplied without curation.

Each collaborating institution followed its own protocols to collect whole blood in K2EDTA tubes. Collaborator samples were shipped for TCRbeta analysis as frozen whole blood, isolated PBMCs, or DNA extracted from either sample type. The immunoSEQ Assay, a bias-controlled multiplex PCR, was used to amplify TCRbeta CDR3 regions from genomic DNA. The published analysis was carried out like this. The number of nucleated cells in each sample was estimated from the amplification of reference gene primers within the assay. Sequence reads were collapsed and filtered to measure the absolute abundance of every unique TCRbeta CDR3 rearrangement. For each sample, productive Simpson clonality was calculated as the square root of Simpson's diversity index over productive rearrangements. The table comes from immuneACCESS by way of TCRdb, which keeps in-frame sequences with V and J called. Part of the clones is missing from these tables; in studies checked, under half for an unresolved V gene and the rest for unknown reasons. The V and J calls and the clone size are those of that table, but D and trimming were determined from the DNA. Present in this sample are around 160,000 clones, roughly 80% of which were seen just once. Clones ranked in the top ten supply 35% to 40% of the sample.

The junction shows trimming of 6 bases on V and 5 bases on J, plus 14 bases between the germline ends. The CDR3 holds 14 amino acids from the cysteine to the phenylalanine. Only the CDR3 portion is preserved as DNA: 42 bases, with reading frame beginning at the first base. The germline V gene (reference sequence) yields MNHEY for CDR1 and SMNVEV for CDR2. A note on this clone: There is no known antigen for this receptor. No base qualities exist here, and no much larger clone lies one base off it.

Input material: peripheral blood. The rearranged chain carries TRBV27 and TRBJ1-5; a tentative D match to TRBD1 spans 6 bases. This receptor was taken from a human donor in a cohort sampled during active COVID-19. The CDR3 amino acid sequence is: CASSLFRGDQPQHF. The nucleotides are TGTGCCAGCAGCCTCTTCAGGGGAGATCAGCCCCAGCATTTT.